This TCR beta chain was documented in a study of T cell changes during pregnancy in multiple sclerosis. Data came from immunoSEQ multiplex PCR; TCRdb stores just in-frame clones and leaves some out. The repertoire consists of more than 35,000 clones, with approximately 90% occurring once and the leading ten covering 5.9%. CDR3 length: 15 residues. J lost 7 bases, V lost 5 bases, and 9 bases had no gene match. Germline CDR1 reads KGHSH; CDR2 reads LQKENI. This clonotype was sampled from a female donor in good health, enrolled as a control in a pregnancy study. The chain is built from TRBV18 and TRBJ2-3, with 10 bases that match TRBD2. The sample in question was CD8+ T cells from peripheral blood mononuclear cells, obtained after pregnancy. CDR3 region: CASSSSGGAQHTQYF. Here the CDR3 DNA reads TGTGCCAGCTCATCCAGCGGGGGGGCGCAGCATACGCAGTATTTT.